The clone carrying this TCR beta chain has just one count. The sample comes from a study of cytomegalovirus exposure and HLA in healthy donors. Study information: An earlier analysis found some 100 million unique TCR beta sequences from approximately 200 million T cells.

The CDR3 is made up of 18 amino acids. V was shortened by 6 bases and J by 0 bases, with 23 bases between the two germline ends. Germline CDR1 reads MDHEN; CDR2 reads SYDVKM. PCR was performed using 60 Vbeta and 13 Jbeta primers. In the original processing: The authors later counted 65 million to 90 million unique TCR beta chains, 8.5 million to 13 million of them shared. Method: immunoSEQ multiplex PCR; TCRdb's copy keeps in-frame clones and lacks some. V, J and clone size reflect that table, while D and trimming were determined from the DNA. In the table there are 130,000 or so clones, about 61% of which are singletons.

This receptor was taken from a woman between 40 and 50 years old in good health and CMV-seronegative. The sequencing input was PBMCs. The V gene is TRBV28, the J gene TRBJ1-1; D perhaps matches TRBD1 (6 bases). CDR3 sequence reads: CASSVTGKFRPVNTEAFF. The CDR3 DNA follows: TGTGCCAGCAGCGTTACAGGGAAGTTTCGTCCCGTGAACACTGAAGCTTTCTTT.